This T cell receptor beta chain was documented in a study of shared clonotypes between healthy human individuals. Notes on the study in general: Naive subsets generally had larger estimated richness than memory subsets.

Assay used: immunoSEQ multiplex PCR; TCRdb lists only in-frame clones, some missing. Altogether some 2,000,000 clones are present, roughly 95% being singletons, with the ten largest covering about 0.13%. In regard to this clone: The antigen is not known.

This TCR was sampled from a man aged 18 to 30 in good health. The sequencing sample was made of naive CD4+ T cells sorted from blood. This sample's subset: CD45RA+ positively selected.

This CDR3 reads CASSPREHTGELFF. Written as DNA, the CDR3 is TGCGCCAGCAGCCCCCGCGAGCACACCGGGGAGCTGTTTTTT. The chain combines TRBV5-1 with TRBJ2-2; no clear D. V was trimmed by 4 bases and J by 3 bases, leaving 10 bases between them. CDR3 length: 14 residues. Germline CDR1 reads SGHRS; CDR2 reads YFSETQ.